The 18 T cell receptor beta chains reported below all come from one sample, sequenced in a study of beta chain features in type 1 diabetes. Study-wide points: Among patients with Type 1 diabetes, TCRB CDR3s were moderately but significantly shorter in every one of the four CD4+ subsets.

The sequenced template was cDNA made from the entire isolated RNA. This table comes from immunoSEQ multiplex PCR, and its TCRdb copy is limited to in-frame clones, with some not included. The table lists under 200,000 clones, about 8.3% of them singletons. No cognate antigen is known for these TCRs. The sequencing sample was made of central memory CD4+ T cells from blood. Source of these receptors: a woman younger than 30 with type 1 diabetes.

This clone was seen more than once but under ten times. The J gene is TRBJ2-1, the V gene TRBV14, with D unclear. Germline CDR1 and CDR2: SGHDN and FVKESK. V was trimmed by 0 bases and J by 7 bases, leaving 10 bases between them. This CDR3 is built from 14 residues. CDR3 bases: TGTGCCAGCAGCCAAGACCTAATAAGTAATGAGCAGTTCTTC. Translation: CASSQDLISNEQFF.

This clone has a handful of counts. The CDR3 nucleotides read TGTGCCAGCAGTGGACTCGGAGCGGGTTCCTCCGGGGAGCTGTTTTTT. It specifies CASSGLGAGSSGELFF. V is TRBV6-4 and J is TRBJ2-2, with a possible D match to TRBD2 (6 bases). The germline V gene has CDR1 MRHNA and CDR2 SNTAGT. The CDR3 has 16 residues. V was shortened by 4 bases and J by 6 bases, with 18 bases between the two germline ends.

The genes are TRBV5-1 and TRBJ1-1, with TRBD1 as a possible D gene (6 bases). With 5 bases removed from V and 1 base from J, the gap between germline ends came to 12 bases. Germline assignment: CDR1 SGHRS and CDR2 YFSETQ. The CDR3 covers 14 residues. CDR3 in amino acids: CASSYGQPNTEAFF. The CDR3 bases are TGCGCCAGCAGTTACGGACAGCCGAACACTGAAGCTTTCTTT.

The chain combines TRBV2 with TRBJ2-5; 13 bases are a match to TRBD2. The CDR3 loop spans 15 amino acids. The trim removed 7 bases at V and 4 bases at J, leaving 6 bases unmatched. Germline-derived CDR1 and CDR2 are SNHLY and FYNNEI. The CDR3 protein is CASTGLAGWGETQYF. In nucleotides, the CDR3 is TGTGCCAGCACGGGACTAGCGGGATGGGGAGAGACCCAGTACTTC.

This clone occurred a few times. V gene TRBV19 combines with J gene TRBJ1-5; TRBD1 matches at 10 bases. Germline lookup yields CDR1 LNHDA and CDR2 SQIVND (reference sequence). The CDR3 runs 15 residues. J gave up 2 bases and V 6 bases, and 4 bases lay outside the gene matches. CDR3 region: CASSHGTGGNQPQHF. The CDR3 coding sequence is TGTGCCAGTAGCCATGGGACAGGGGGCAATCAGCCCCAGCATTTT.

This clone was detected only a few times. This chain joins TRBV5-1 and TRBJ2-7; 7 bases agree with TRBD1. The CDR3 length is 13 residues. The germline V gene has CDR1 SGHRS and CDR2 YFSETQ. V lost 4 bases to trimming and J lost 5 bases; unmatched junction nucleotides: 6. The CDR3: CASSQSQGNEQYF. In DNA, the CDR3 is TGCGCCAGCAGCCAGTCACAGGGGAACGAGCAGTACTTC.

The CDR3 DNA is TGTGCCAGCAGTCTACAGGGGAGCGGAGAGACCCAGTACTTC. This gives the protein CASSLQGSGETQYF. The chain combines TRBV6-6 with TRBJ2-5, with 7 bases aligning to TRBD1. CDR1 and CDR2 (germline): MNHNY, SVGAGI (reference sequence). The V segment lost 5 bases and the J segment 4 bases; nucleotides outside the gene matches: 7. The length of the CDR3 is 14 residues.

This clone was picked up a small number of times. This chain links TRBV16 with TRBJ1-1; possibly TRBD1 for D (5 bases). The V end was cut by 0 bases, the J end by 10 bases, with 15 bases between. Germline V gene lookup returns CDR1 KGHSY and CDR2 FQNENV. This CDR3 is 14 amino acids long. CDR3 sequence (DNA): TGTGCCAGCAGCCAATCACAGGCCGGGTTGGTAGCTTTCTTT. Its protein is CASSQSQAGLVAFF. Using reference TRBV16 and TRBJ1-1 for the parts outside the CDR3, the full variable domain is GEEVAQTPKHLVRGEGQKAKLYCAPIKGHSYVFWYQQVLKNEFKFLISFQNENVFDETGMPKERFSAKCLPNSPCSLEIQATKLEDSAVYFCASSQSQAGLVAFFGQGTRLTVV.

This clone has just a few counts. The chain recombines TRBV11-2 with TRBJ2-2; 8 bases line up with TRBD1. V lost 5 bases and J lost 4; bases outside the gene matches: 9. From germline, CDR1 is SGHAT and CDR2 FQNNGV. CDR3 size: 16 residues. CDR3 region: CASSVPQGVITGELFF. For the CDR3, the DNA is TGTGCCAGCAGCGTCCCACAGGGGGTAATCACCGGGGAGCTGTTTTTT.

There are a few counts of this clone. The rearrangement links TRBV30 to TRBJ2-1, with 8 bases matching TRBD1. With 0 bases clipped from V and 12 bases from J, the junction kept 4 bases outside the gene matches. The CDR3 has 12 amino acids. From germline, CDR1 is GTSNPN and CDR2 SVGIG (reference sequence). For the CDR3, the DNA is TGTGCCTGGAGTGTCACCGGGACAGGGCAGTTCTTC. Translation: CAWSVTGTGQFF.

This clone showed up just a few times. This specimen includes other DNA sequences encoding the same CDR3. CDR3 DNA sequence: TGCGCCAGCAGCCAAGATCCAGGGCAGGGGCCCTACGAGCAGTACTTC. This codes for CASSQDPGQGPYEQYF. The chain recombines TRBV4-3 with TRBJ2-7, with D perhaps matching TRBD1 (6 bases). Trimming removed 0 bases from V and 2 bases from J, with 14 bases in between. From germline, CDR1 is LGHNA and CDR2 YSLEER. CDR3 length equals 16 residues.

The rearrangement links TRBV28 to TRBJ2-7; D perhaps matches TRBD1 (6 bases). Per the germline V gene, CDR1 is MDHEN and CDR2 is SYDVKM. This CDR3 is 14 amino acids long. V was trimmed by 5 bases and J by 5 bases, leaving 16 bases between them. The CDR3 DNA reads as TGTGCCAGCAGTGAACCCCCCAGGGGCCACGAGCAGTACTTC. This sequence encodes CASSEPPRGHEQYF.

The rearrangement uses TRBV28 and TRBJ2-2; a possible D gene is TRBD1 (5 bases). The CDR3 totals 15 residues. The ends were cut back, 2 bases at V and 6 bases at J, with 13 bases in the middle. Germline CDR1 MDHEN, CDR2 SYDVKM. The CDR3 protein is CASSLGAARSGELFF. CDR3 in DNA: TGTGCCAGCAGTTTAGGGGCGGCACGGTCCGGGGAGCTGTTTTTT.

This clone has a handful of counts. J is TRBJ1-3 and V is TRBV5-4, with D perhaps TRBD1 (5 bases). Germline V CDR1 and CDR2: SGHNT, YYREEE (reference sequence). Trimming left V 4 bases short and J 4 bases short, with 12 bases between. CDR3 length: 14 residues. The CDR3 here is CASSPTGAGNTIYF. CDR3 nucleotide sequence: TGTGCCAGCAGCCCCACTGGGGCGGGAAACACCATATATTTT.

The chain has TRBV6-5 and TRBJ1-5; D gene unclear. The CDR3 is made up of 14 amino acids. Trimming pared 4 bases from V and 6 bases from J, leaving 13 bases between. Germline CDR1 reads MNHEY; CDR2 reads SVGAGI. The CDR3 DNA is TGTGCCAGCAGTTCCCCCAACCGAGGTCAGCCCCAGCATTTT. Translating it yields CASSSPNRGQPQHF.

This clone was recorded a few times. CDR3 DNA: TGCGCCAGCAGCCAGGGTAGTACAGGGAATGGCTACACCTTC. Amino acids: CASSQGSTGNGYTF. The rearrangement uses TRBV4-3 and TRBJ1-2; the D gene is possibly TRBD1 (6 bases). Germline assignment: CDR1 LGHNA and CDR2 YSLEER. V was shortened by 3 bases and J by 6 bases, with 14 bases between the two germline ends. The CDR3 loop spans 14 amino acids.

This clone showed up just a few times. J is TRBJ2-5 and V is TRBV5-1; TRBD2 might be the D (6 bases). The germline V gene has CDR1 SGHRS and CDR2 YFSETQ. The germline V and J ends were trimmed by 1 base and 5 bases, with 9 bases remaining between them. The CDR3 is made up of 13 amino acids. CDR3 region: CASSLSLAETQYF. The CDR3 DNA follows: TGCGCCAGCAGCTTGTCACTAGCTGAGACCCAGTACTTC.

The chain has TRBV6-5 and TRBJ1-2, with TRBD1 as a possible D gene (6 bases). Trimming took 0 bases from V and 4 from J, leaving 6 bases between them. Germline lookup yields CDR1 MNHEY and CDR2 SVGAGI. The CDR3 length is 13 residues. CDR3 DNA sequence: TGTGCCAGCAGTTACTCCAGGGGCTATGGCTACACCTTC. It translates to CASSYSRGYGYTF.